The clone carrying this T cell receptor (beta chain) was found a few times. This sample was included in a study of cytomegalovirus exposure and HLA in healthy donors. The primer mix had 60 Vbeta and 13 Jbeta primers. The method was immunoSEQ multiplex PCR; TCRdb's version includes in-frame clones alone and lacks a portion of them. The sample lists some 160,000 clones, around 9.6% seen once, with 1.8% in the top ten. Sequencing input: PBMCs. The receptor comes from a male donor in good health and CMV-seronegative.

The CDR3 nucleotides read TGTGCCAGCAGCTTAGAAGGGCTAGCGGGAGGCGAGCAGTACTTC. Amino acid sequence: CASSLEGLAGGEQYF. The gene calls are TRBV7-8 and TRBJ2-7; 11 bases match TRBD2. The V and J ends lost 1 base and 6 bases, in that order; junction bases with no gene match: 5. CDR3 length equals 15 residues. Germline lookup yields CDR1 SGHVS and CDR2 FQNEAQ.